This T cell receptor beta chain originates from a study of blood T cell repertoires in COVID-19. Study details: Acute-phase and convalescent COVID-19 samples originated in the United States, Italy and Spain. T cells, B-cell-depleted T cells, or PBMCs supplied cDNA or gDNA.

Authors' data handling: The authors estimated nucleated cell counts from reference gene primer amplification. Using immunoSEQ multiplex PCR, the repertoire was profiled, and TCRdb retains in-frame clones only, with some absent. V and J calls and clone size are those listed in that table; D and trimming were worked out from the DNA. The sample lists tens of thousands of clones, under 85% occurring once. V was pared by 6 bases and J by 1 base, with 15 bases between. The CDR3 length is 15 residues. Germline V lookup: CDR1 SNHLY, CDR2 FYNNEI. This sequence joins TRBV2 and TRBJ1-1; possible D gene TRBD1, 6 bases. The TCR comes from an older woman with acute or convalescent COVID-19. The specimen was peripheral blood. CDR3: CASRVGQRRNTEAFF. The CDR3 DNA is TGTGCCAGCAGGGTAGGACAGAGGAGGAACACTGAAGCTTTCTTT. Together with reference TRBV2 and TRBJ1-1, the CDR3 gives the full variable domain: EPEVTQTPSHQVTQMGQEVILRCVPISNHLYFYWYRQILGQKVEFLVSFYNNEISEKSEIFDDQFSVERPDGSNFTLKIRSTKLEDSAMYFCASRVGQRRNTEAFFGQGTRLTVV.